This T cell receptor beta chain comes out of a study of T cell responses to AZD1222 COVID-19 vaccine. The protocol was immunoSEQ multiplex PCR, while the TCRdb copy is restricted to in-frame clones and leaves out a portion. The sample holds approximately 110,000 clones; 70% to 90% are singletons and the top ten take approximately 15%. This receptor was taken from an adult in good health. The material was peripheral blood, obtained on day 0 of AZD1222 vaccination.

The CDR3 nucleotides are TGTGCCAGCAGTGCAGGCTATGGCTACACCTTC. Its translation is CASSAGYGYTF. This chain connects TRBV3-1 (or the pseudogene TRBV3-2) to TRBJ1-2; D remains ambiguous. This CDR3 spans 11 amino acids. Germline CDR1 is LGHDT and CDR2 is YNNKEL (reference sequence). V shed 6 bases and J shed 4 bases, with 6 bases lying between them.